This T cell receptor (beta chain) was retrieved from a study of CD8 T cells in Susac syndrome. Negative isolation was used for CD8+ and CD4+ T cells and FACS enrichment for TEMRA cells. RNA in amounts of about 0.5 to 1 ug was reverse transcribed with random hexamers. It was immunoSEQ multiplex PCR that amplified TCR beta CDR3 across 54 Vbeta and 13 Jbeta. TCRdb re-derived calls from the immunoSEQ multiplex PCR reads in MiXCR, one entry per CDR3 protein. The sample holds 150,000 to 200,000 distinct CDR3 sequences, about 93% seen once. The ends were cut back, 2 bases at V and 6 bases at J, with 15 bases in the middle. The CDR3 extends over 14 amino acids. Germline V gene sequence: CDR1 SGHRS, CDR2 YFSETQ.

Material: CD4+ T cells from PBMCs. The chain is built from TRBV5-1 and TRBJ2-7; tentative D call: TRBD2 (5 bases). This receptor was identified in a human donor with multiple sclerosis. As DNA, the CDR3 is TGCGCCAGCAGCTTAGAGGTTGGGAGAGCCGAGCAGTACTTC. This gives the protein CASSLEVGRAEQYF.